The 21 T cell receptor beta chains listed next were all sequenced from one sample in a study of T cell responses to AZD1222 COVID-19 vaccine. Some clones are missing from TCRdb's copy, which holds only in-frame ones; the method was immunoSEQ multiplex PCR. The table has roughly 120,000 clones, just over 85% seen once. This material consisted of peripheral blood, taken on day 0 of AZD1222 vaccination. These receptors originate from an adult in good health.

The rearrangement links TRBV28 to TRBJ1-6, with D perhaps matching TRBD1 (5 bases). This CDR3 contains 15 residues. V was pared by 4 bases and J by 7 bases, with 14 bases between. CDR1 is MDHEN, CDR2 SYDVKM, per germline. CDR3 region: CASSSPQGGNSPLHF. CDR3 nucleotides: TGTGCCAGCAGTTCGCCCCAGGGTGGGAATTCACCCCTCCACTTT.

The CDR3 loop reads CASSPGTGTYEQYF. CDR3 nucleotide sequence: TGTGCCAGCTCTCCCGGGACAGGTACCTACGAGCAGTACTTC. The genes are TRBV18 and TRBJ2-7; 8 bases line up with TRBD1. Germline assignment: CDR1 KGHSH and CDR2 LQKENI. The V segment lost 6 bases and the J segment 2 bases; nucleotides outside the gene matches: 6. CDR3 length equals 14 residues. Full variable domain (outside the CDR3, taken from reference TRBV18 and TRBJ2-7): NAGVMQNPRHLVRRRGQEARLRCSPMKGHSHVYWYRQLPEEGLKFMVYLQKENIIDESGMPKERFSAEFPKEGPSILRIQQVVRGDSAAYFCASSPGTGTYEQYFGPGTRLTVT.

The chain uses TRBV3-1 (or the pseudogene TRBV3-2) and TRBJ2-2; the D gene is possibly TRBD1 (8 bases). The CDR3 totals 14 residues. V gave up 8 bases and J gave up 4 bases, with 14 bases separating them. CDR1 and CDR2 from the germline V gene are LGHDT and YNNKEL (reference sequence). The DNA of the CDR3 is TGTGCCAGCTACAGGGGGGGAGGCACCGGGGAGCTGTTTTTT. It encodes CASYRGGGTGELFF.

The chain couples TRBV7-9 to TRBJ1-4; 11 bases agree with TRBD1. V gave up 8 bases and J gave up 8 bases; unmatched junction bases: 10. The CDR3 is 15 residues long. Germline V gives CDR1 SEHNR, CDR2 FQNEAQ (reference sequence). CDR3 sequence (DNA): TGTGCCAGCCATTCTCGGGACAGGGGGAACGAAAAACTGTTTTTT. This encodes CASHSRDRGNEKLFF.

The V and J genes are TRBV6-5 and TRBJ2-7, with D unresolved. The CDR3 is 11 amino acids. Trimming shortened V by 8 bases and J by 3 bases, and 8 bases separated the two germline ends. Germline CDR1 is MNHEY and CDR2 is SVGAGI. CDR3 residues: CASGLGYEQYF. In DNA form, the CDR3 reads TGTGCCAGCGGTTTGGGCTACGAGCAGTACTTC.

This clone was recorded only once. This rearrangement joins TRBV27 to TRBJ2-2; possible D gene TRBD1, 6 bases. CDR3 length: 19 residues. The ends were cut back, 7 bases at V and 2 bases at J, with 26 bases in the middle. Germline V gene sequence: CDR1 MNHEY, CDR2 SMNVEV (reference sequence). The CDR3 sequence is CASTYLRQASTLNTGELFF. In nucleotides, the CDR3 is TGTGCCAGCACCTATTTGAGACAGGCGTCAACTTTAAACACCGGGGAGCTGTTTTTT.

The V gene is TRBV20-1, the J gene TRBJ1-1, with D uncertain. The germline V gene encodes CDR1 DFQATT and CDR2 SNEGSKA (reference sequence). V gave up 4 bases and J gave up 6 bases, with 9 bases separating them. The CDR3 is 11 amino acids. CDR3: CSATGMAEAFF. CDR3 nucleotides: TGCAGTGCTACAGGTATGGCTGAAGCTTTCTTT.

CDR3 sequence reads: CSASIPTEAFF. CDR3 DNA: TGCAGTGCTAGCATCCCAACTGAAGCTTTCTTT. The rearrangement uses TRBV20-1 and TRBJ1-1, with unresolved D. The V end was cut by 3 bases, the J end by 5 bases, with 7 bases between. The length of the CDR3 is 11 residues. Germline V gene sequence: CDR1 DFQATT, CDR2 SNEGSKA (reference sequence).

The rearrangement uses TRBV5-4 and TRBJ1-1; D is perhaps TRBD1 (5 bases). The CDR3 consists of 13 residues. Between the trimmed V and J ends, which lost 3 bases and 1 base, there was a span of 7 bases. Germline V gene sequence: CDR1 SGHNT, CDR2 YYREEE (reference sequence). This CDR3 reads CASSYQGNTEAFF. The CDR3 nucleotides are TGTGCCAGCAGCTACCAGGGGAACACTGAAGCTTTCTTT.

The rearrangement joins TRBV27 to TRBJ2-5; D may be TRBD2 (5 bases). CDR3 length: 14 residues. Between the trimmed V and J ends, which lost 5 bases and 4 bases, there was a span of 14 bases. Germline values: CDR1 MNHEY, CDR2 SMNVEV (reference sequence). The CDR3: CASSGPGDIETQYF. CDR3 nucleotide sequence: TGTGCCAGCAGTGGACCCGGGGATATAGAGACCCAGTACTTC.

The chain recombines TRBV3-1 (or the pseudogene TRBV3-2) with TRBJ1-2; a possible D gene is TRBD1 (5 bases). V was shortened by 2 bases and J by 8 bases, with 21 bases between the two germline ends. CDR1 LGHDT and CDR2 YNNKEL come from the germline V gene (reference sequence). CDR3 length: 16 residues. The CDR3 sequence is CASSQSPGTASGGYTF. The CDR3, as DNA: TGTGCCAGCAGCCAATCCCCAGGGACCGCCTCGGGGGGCTACACCTTC.

V gene TRBV27 combines with J gene TRBJ2-1, with D perhaps TRBD2 (6 bases). V was cut by 4 bases and J by 4 bases, with 8 bases left in between. This CDR3 contains 13 residues. From germline, CDR1 is MNHEY and CDR2 SMNVEV (reference sequence). The CDR3 DNA is TGTGCCAGCAGTTCGGGGGAGTACAATGAGCAGTTCTTC. Translated: CASSSGEYNEQFF.

The chain couples TRBV28 to TRBJ2-7, with D maybe TRBD2 (5 bases). Germline CDR1 MDHEN, CDR2 SYDVKM. The CDR3 runs 16 residues. V was cut by 6 bases and J by 3 bases, with 21 bases left in between. CDR3 nucleotides: TGTGCCAGCAGCCCCGTTGGGAAGGGTCGGGACTACGAGCAGTACTTC. It translates to CASSPVGKGRDYEQYF.

The chain joins TRBV7-9 to TRBJ1-3; tentative D call: TRBD1 (6 bases). Germline loops: CDR1 SEHNR, CDR2 FQNEAQ (reference sequence). This CDR3 has 14 amino acids. Trimming took off 1 base at V and 5 bases at J, with 9 bases between the two ends. The CDR3 region has the DNA TGTGCCAGCAGCTTAGACAGGGCCCGAAACACCATATATTTT. Amino acid sequence: CASSLDRARNTIYF.

The rearrangement links TRBV9 to TRBJ1-3, with D unresolved. In germline, CDR1 is SGDLS, CDR2 YYNGEE. This CDR3 spans 14 amino acids. V was clipped by 0 bases and J by 3 bases, with 7 bases between them. The CDR3: CASSVGLSGNTIYF. The DNA of the CDR3 is TGTGCCAGCAGCGTAGGACTGAGTGGAAACACCATATATTTT.

The chain carries TRBV10-3 and TRBJ2-2; D is perhaps TRBD1 or TRBD2 (6 bases each). V lost 8 bases and J lost 7, with 14 bases in between. Germline V CDR1 and CDR2: ENHRY, SYGVKD. The CDR3 length is 13 residues. CDR3 nucleotides: TGTGCCATCTCGGGGGCTAGCGTCGGGGAGCTGTTTTTT. This encodes CAISGASVGELFF.

The chain has TRBV7-6 and TRBJ1-5; D gene unclear. This CDR3 has 15 residues. V lost 3 bases and J lost 2, with 11 bases in between. Germline CDR1 SGHVS, CDR2 FNYEAQ. The CDR3 DNA is TGTGCCAGCAGCTTGGGCCCATCGGGCAATCAGCCCCAGCATTTT. This codes for CASSLGPSGNQPQHF.

V usage is TRBV9 and J usage is TRBJ1-3; no clear D. Deletions cut 6 bases from V and 2 bases from J, with 15 bases between. The germline gives CDR1 SGDLS, CDR2 YYNGEE. The CDR3 is made up of 15 amino acids. Written as DNA, the CDR3 is TGTGCCAGCAATCGGGAATCCGCCGCTGGAAACACCATATATTTT. Its translation is CASNRESAAGNTIYF.

The chain has TRBV7-9 and TRBJ1-1; D gene ambiguous. The CDR3 has 13 amino acids. Trimming pared 5 bases from V and 2 bases from J, leaving 9 bases between. In germline, CDR1 is SEHNR, CDR2 FQNEAQ (reference sequence). CDR3 in amino acids: CASSPGINTEAFF. CDR3 nucleotides: TGTGCCAGCAGCCCCGGGATCAACACTGAAGCTTTCTTT.

A single count supports this clone. Other nucleotide sequences in the sample specify the same CDR3. The genes are TRBV28 and TRBJ2-2; the D is unclear. The V gene lost 2 bases and the J gene lost 0 bases, with 7 bases spanning the gap. In germline, CDR1 is MDHEN, CDR2 SYDVKM. The CDR3 is 15 residues long. CDR3 nucleotides: TGTGCCAGCAGTTTAGGTGCTCCGAACACCGGGGAGCTGTTTTTT. It yields the protein CASSLGAPNTGELFF. The full variable domain, with the rest looked up from reference TRBV28 and TRBJ2-2, is DVKVTQSSRYLVKRTGEKVFLECVQDMDHENMFWYRQDPGLGLRLIYFSYDVKMKEKGDIPEGYSVSREKKERFSLILESASTNQTSMYLCASSLGAPNTGELFFGEGSRLTVL.

The rearrangement links TRBV7-3 to TRBJ2-3, with 7 bases identical to TRBD2. Germline CDR1 SGHTA, CDR2 FQGTGA. This CDR3 comprises 16 residues. V trimming: 3 bases; J trimming: 1 base; junction bases outside the gene matches: 7. CDR3 sequence (DNA): TGTGCCAGCAGCTTCGCGGGGGTCGGGGGCACAGATACGCAGTATTTT. Amino acids: CASSFAGVGGTDTQYF.